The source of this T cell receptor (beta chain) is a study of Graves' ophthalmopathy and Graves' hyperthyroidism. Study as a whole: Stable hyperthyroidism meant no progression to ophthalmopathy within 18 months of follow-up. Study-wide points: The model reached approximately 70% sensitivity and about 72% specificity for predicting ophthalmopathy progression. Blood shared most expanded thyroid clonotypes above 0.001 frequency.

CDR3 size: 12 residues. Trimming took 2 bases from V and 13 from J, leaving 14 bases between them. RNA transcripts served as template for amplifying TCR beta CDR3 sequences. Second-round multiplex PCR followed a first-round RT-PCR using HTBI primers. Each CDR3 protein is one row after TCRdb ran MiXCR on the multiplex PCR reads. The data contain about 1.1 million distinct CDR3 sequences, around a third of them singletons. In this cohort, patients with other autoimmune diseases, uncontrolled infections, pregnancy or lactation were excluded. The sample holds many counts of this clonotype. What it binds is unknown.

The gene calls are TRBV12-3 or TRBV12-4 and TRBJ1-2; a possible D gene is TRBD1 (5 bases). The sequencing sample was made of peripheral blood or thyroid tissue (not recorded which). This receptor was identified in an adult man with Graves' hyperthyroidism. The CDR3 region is CASSLTGGSRTF. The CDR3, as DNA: TGTGCCAGCAGTTTAACGGGGGGTTCTCGCACCTTC.